This T cell receptor (beta chain) was profiled in a study of cytomegalovirus exposure and HLA in healthy donors. Whole-study results and caveats: Later analysis indicated greater clonal expansion among HLA-associated TCR beta chains than among equally common other chains. Across donors, presence/absence analyses took sequencing depth to be roughly uniform. Cytomegalovirus-associated TCR beta chains were listed, numbering 150 to 200.

In the PCR, 60 Vbeta and 13 Jbeta primers were used. Sequenced by immunoSEQ multiplex PCR; TCRdb stores in-frame clones only, minus some. The table has approximately 210,000 clones, about 80% seen once; the top ten hold about 1%. Unrecorded immune exposure was likely among donors, who were nominally healthy when sampled. This clone is a singleton in its sample. Its antigen is unknown. V was clipped by 2 bases and J by 8 bases, with 10 bases between them. This CDR3 region has 13 residues. From germline, CDR1 is KGHSH and CDR2 LQKENI. The V gene is TRBV18, the J gene TRBJ2-1; D perhaps matches TRBD1 (6 bases). The TCR originated in a woman aged 35 to 49 in good health and CMV-seronegative. The specimen was PBMCs. For the CDR3, the DNA is TGTGCCAGCTCACCATACAGGGACCATGAGCAGTTCTTC. Translation: CASSPYRDHEQFF.